These T cell receptor beta chains were read from a single sample in a study of cytomegalovirus exposure and HLA in healthy donors. Clones were read by immunoSEQ multiplex PCR, and TCRdb kept only the in-frame ones, dropping some. Counted here are fewer than 200,000 clones, 60% to 80% occurring once; the ten biggest clones make up roughly 1.4%. Specimen: PBMCs. The receptors were gathered from a man in his sixties in good health and CMV-seronegative. CDR3s include the opening cysteine and the closing phenylalanine or tryptophan. The D gene is left open where the match is weak. Some rows have no size entry. The others give once, few or many, or a class for an expanded clone.

>TRBD2|TRBJ2-7|few|TRBV9|16
CASSVVGLAGGDEQYF
TGTGCCAGCAGCGTAGTGGGACTAGCGGGGGGGGACGAGCAGTACTTC
>TRBD1|TRBJ1-5|.|TRBV18|13
CASTTGSNQPQHF
TGTGCCAGCACGACAGGGTCCAATCAGCCCCAGCATTTT
>TRBD2|TRBJ2-2|.|TRBV15|18
CATSRGSSGRAVSGELFF
TGTGCCACCAGCAGAGGATCAAGCGGGAGGGCCGTTAGCGGGGAGCTGTTTTTT
>.|TRBJ2-3|.|TRBV7-2|15
CASSLVRLSTDTQYF
TGTGCCAGCAGCTTAGTGCGGTTGAGCACAGATACGCAGTATTTT
>TRBD1|TRBJ1-2|.|TRBV5-5|16
CASSLGDRPLNYGYTF
TGTGCCAGCAGCTTGGGGGACAGGCCGCTGAATTATGGCTACACCTTC
>.|TRBJ2-2|.|TRBV2|14
CASTGGSVTGELFF
TGTGCCAGCACTGGGGGGAGTGTCACCGGGGAGCTGTTTTTT
>TRBD2|TRBJ2-7|few|TRBV6-5|15
CASSLSGGAPYEQYF
TGTGCCAGCAGCCTTAGCGGGGGGGCCCCCTACGAGCAGTACTTC
>TRBD1|TRBJ1-5|.|TRBV7-9|15
CASSLTTGDNQPQHF
TGTGCCAGCAGCTTGACCACAGGGGACAATCAGCCCCAGCATTTT
>.|TRBJ1-2|.|TRBV15|16
CATSRDGNRESGGYTF
TGTGCCACCAGCAGAGATGGTAACAGGGAATCAGGAGGCTACACCTTC
>.|TRBJ2-7|.|TRBV11-3|13
CASSLVGSGEQYF
TGTGCCAGCAGCTTGGTGGGCAGTGGCGAGCAGTACTTC
>.|TRBJ1-1|.|TRBV2|12
CASRRPGQKAFF
TGTGCCAGCAGGCGTCCGGGACAAAAAGCTTTCTTT
>.|TRBJ1-6|once|TRBV5-1|17
CASSQLGQGGDNSPLHF
TGCGCCAGCAGCCAGCTTGGCCAGGGAGGGGATAATTCACCCCTCCACTTT
>.|TRBJ2-7|.|TRBV11-2|14
CASRASGLLRSQYF
TGTGCCAGCAGAGCCAGCGGCCTCCTACGATCCCAGTACTTC
>TRBD1|TRBJ2-7|few|TRBV19|14
CASSIQQGAYEQYF
TGTGCCAGTAGTATTCAACAGGGGGCGTACGAGCAGTACTTC
>.|TRBJ2-6|.|TRBV18|19
CASYLNAGGGPSGANVLTF
TGTGCCAGCTACCTAAATGCAGGAGGAGGACCCTCTGGGGCCAACGTCCTGACTTTC
>.|TRBJ1-1|once|TRBV4-1|18
CASSQTPGRVTGDTEAFF
TGCGCCAGCAGCCAAACCCCGGGTCGGGTTACGGGGGACACTGAAGCTTTCTTT
>.|TRBJ1-2|.|TRBV6-5|14
CASKVGEGVYGYTF
TGTGCCAGCAAGGTGGGGGAGGGTGTCTATGGCTACACCTTC
>.|TRBJ1-6|.|TRBV4-3|13
CASSQTGNSPLHF
TGCGCCAGCAGCCAAACGGGGAATTCACCCCTCCACTTT